The subject of this entry is one T cell receptor (beta chain). This entry belongs to a study of shared T cell receptors in the human thymus. Assay used: immunoSEQ multiplex PCR; TCRdb lists only in-frame clones, some missing. The table lists around 730,000 clones, approximately 83% of them singletons, with more than 0.008% in the top ten. The CDR3 length is 13 residues. V lost 10 bases to trimming and J lost 1 base, with 11 bases between them. Germline V lookup: CDR1 LNHDA, CDR2 SQIVND (reference sequence). The sample was also linked to a second study, of human thymus T cells. That investigation notes: Donors consisted of healthy Finnish infants (having corrective surgery for congenital heart defects). Thymic resections from corrective heart surgery supplied the tissue.

The sample consisted of thymocytes. This TCR derives from a girl in the first two years of life with a congenital heart defect. The J gene is TRBJ2-4, the V gene TRBV19, with D possibly being TRBD2 (6 bases). DNA for the CDR3: TGTGCCACGGCGGGGTTCGCCAAAAACATTCAGTACTTC. This sequence encodes CATAGFAKNIQYF.